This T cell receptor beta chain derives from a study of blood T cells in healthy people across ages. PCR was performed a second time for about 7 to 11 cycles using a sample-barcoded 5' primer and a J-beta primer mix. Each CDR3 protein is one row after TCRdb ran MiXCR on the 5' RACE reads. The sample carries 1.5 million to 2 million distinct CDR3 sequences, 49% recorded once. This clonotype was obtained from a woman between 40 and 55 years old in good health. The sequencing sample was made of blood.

CDR3 sequence (DNA): TGTGCCAGCAGTACCCTTGGGGGATCCGGGGAGACCCAGTACTTC. Its translation: CASSTLGGSGETQYF. This rearrangement joins TRBV25-1 to TRBJ2-7; TRBD1 or TRBD2 may be the D gene (5 bases each). The end of the DNA is better explained by TRBJ2-5, so the J call may be wrong. Germline assignment: CDR1 MGHDK and CDR2 SYGVNS. The CDR3 totals 15 residues.